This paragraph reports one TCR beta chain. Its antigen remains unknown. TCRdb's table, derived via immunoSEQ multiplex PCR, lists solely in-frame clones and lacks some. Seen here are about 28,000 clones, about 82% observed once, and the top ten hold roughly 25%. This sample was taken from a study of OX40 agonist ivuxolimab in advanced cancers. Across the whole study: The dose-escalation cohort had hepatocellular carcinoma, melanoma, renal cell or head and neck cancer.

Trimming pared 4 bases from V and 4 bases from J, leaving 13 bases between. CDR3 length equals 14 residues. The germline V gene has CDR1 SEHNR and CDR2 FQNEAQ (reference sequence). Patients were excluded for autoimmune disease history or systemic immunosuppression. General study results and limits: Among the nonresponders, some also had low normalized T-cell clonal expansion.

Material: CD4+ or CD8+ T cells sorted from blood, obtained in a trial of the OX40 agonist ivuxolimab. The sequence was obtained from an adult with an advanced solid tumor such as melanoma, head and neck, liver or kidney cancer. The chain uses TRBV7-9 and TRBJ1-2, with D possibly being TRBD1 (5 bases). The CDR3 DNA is TGTGCCAGCAGCTCCGGGGCCGGGGGCTATGGCTACACCTTC. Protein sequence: CASSSGAGGYGYTF.